The sequence of this TCR beta chain was determined in a study of OX40 agonist ivuxolimab in advanced cancers. Study context: Prior anti-PD-1, anti-PD-L1 or anti-CTLA-4 therapy was allowed; 30% to 40% had some.

Profiled with immunoSEQ multiplex PCR; TCRdb holds only in-frame clones, not every one. This table holds nearly 70,000 clones, around 83% found once. The sequence came from an adult with an advanced solid tumor such as melanoma, head and neck, liver or kidney cancer. Sequenced material: CD4+ or CD8+ T cells sorted from blood, taken in a trial of the OX40 agonist ivuxolimab.

The CDR3 reads CASSLGLANTGELFF. The CDR3, as DNA: TGTGCCAGCAGCCTGGGCCTCGCGAACACCGGGGAGCTGTTTTTT. V and J are TRBV11-1 and TRBJ2-2, with D uncertain. Germline CDR1 reads SGHAT; CDR2 reads FQDESV (reference sequence). Trimming stripped 5 bases from V and 0 bases from J, with 10 bases between. The CDR3 sequence is 15 residues long.